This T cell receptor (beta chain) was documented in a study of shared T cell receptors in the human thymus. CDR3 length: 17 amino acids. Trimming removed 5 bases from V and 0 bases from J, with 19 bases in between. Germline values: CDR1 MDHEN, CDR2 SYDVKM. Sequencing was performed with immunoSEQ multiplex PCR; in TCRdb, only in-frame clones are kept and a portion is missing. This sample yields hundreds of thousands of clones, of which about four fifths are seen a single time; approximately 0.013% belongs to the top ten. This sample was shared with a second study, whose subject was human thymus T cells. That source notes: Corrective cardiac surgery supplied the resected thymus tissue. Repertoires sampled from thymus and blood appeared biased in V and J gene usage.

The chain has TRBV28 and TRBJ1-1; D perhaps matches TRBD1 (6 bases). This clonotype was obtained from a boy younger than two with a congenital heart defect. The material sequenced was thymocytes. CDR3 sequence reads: CASSPQGPGQLNTEAFF. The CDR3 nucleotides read TGTGCCAGCAGTCCACAGGGACCGGGACAACTGAACACTGAAGCTTTCTTT. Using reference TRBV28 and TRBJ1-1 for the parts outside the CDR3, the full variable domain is DVKVTQSSRYLVKRTGEKVFLECVQDMDHENMFWYRQDPGLGLRLIYFSYDVKMKEKGDIPEGYSVSREKKERFSLILESASTNQTSMYLCASSPQGPGQLNTEAFFGQGTRLTVV.